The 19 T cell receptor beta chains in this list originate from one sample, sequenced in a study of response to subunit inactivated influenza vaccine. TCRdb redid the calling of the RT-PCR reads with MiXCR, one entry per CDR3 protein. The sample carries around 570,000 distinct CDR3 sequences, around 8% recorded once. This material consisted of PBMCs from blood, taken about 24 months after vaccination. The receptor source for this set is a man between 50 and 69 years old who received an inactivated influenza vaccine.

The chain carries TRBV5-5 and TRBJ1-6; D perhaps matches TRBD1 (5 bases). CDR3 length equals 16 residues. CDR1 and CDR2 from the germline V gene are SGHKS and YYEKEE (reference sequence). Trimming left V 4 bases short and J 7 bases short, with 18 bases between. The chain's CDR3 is CASSPVGTDPNSPLHF. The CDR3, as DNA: TGTGCCAGCAGCCCCGTCGGGACCGATCCGAATTCACCCCTCCACTTT.

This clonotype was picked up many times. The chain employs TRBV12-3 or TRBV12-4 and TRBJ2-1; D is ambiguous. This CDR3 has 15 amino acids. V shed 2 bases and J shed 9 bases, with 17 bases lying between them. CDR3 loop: CASSLFHPNPSEQFF. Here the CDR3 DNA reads TGTGCCAGCAGTTTATTCCATCCTAACCCAAGTGAGCAGTTCTTC.

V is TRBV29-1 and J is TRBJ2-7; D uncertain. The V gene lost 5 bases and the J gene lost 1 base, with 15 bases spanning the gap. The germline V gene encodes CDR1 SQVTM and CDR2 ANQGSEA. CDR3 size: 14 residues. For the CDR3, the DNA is TGCAGCGTTTCCCTGATAGGACGATCCTACGAGCAGTACTTC. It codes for CSVSLIGRSYEQYF.

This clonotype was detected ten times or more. The CDR3 loop is CSVRAVGTGELFF. CDR3 DNA sequence: TGCAGCGTCCGGGCAGTAGGCACCGGGGAGCTGTTTTTT. The genes are TRBV29-1 and TRBJ2-2; D not certain. The germline CDR1 and CDR2 sequences are SQVTM and ANQGSEA. V lost 6 bases, J lost 4 bases, and 12 bases lay in between. This CDR3 is built from 13 residues.

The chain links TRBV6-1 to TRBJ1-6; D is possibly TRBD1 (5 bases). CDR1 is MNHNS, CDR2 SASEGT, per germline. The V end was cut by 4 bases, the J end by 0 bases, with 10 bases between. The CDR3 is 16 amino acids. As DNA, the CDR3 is TGTGCCAGCAGTGCGGGGCTAAGCTCCTATAATTCACCCCTCCACTTT. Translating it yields CASSAGLSSYNSPLHF.

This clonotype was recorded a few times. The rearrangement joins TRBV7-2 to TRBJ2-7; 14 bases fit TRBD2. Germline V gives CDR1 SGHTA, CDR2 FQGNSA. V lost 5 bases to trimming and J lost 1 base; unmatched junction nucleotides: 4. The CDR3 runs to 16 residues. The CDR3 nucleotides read TGTGCCAGCAGCGCAAGACTAGCGGGAGGGTCCTACGAGCAGTACTTC. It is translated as CASSARLAGGSYEQYF.

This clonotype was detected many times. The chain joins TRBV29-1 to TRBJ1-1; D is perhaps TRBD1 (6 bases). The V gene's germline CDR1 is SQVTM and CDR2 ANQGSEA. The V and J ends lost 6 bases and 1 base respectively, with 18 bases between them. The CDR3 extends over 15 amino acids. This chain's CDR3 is CSVPGGRGQNTEAFF. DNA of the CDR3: TGCAGCGTCCCCGGGGGCAGAGGCCAGAACACTGAAGCTTTCTTT.

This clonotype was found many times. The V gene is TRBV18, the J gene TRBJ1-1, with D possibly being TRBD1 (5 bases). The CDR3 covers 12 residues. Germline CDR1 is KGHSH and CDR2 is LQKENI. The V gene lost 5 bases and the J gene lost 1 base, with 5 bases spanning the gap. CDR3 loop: CASSDRNTEAFF. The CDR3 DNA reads TGTGCCAGCTCAGACAGGAACACTGAAGCTTTCTTT.

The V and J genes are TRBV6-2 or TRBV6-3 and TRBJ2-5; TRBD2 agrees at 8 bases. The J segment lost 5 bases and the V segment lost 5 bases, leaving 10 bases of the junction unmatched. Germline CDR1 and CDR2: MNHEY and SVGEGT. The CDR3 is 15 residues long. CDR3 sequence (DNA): TGTGCCAGCAGTACCCCTTTAGCGGGAAGTGAGACCCAGTACTTC. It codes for CASSTPLAGSETQYF.

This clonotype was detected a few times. The CDR3 here is CASSPLGQGTDTQYF. DNA for the CDR3: TGTGCCAGCAGCCCGCTGGGACAGGGCACAGATACGCAGTATTTT. This chain connects TRBV5-6 to TRBJ2-3, with 8 bases aligning to TRBD1. The CDR3 spans 15 residues. CDR1 and CDR2 (germline): SGHDT, YYEEEE. Germline trimming cut 4 bases from V and 1 base from J; bases unmatched to any gene: 5.

Written as DNA, the CDR3 is TGCAGTGCTCTTACCCCGGATACAGATACGCAGTATTTT. It translates to CSALTPDTDTQYF. This chain joins TRBV20-1 and TRBJ2-3, with no clear D. V dropped 5 bases and J dropped 3 bases, with 12 bases sitting between them. CDR1 is DFQATT, CDR2 SNEGSKA, per germline (reference sequence). The length of the CDR3 is 13 residues.

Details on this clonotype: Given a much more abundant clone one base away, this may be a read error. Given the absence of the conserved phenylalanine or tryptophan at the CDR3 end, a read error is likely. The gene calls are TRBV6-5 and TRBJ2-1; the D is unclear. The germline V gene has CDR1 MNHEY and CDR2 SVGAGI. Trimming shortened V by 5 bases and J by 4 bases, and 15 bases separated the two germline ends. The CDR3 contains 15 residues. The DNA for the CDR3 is TGTGCCAGCAGTCCTCGACGCCAGCTTTACAATGAGCAGTTCGTC. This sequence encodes CASSPRRQLYNEQFV.

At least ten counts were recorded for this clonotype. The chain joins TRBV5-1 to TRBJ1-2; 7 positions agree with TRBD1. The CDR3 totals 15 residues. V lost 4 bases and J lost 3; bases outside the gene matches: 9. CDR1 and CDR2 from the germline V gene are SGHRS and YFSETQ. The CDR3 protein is CASSPGGTVDYGYTF. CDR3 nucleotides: TGCGCCAGCAGCCCGGGCGGGACAGTGGACTATGGCTACACCTTC.

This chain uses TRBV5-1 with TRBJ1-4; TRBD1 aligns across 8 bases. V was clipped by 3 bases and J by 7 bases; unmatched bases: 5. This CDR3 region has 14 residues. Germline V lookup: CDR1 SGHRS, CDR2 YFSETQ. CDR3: CASSSQGAVEKLFF. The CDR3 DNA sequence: TGCGCCAGCAGCTCGCAGGGGGCGGTTGAAAAACTGTTTTTT.

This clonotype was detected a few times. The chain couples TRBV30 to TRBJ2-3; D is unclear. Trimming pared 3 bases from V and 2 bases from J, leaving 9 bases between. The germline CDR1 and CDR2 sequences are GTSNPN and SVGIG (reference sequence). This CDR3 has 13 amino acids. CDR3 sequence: CAWRQTDTDTQYF. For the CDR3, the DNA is TGTGCCTGGAGGCAAACAGACACAGATACGCAGTATTTT.

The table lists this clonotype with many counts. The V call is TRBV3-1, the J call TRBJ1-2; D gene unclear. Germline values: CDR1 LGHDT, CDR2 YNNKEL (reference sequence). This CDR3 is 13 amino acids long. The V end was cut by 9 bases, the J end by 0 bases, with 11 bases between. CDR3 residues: CASSVGSNYGYTF. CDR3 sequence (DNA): TGTGCCAGTTCCGTAGGGTCTAACTATGGCTACACCTTC.

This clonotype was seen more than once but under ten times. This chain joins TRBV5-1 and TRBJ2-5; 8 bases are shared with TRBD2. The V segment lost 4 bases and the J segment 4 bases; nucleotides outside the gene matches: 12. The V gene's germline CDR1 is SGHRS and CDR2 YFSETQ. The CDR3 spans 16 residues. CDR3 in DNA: TGCGCCAGCAGCCTAGGGAGTAGCGGGGTTGGAGAGACCCAGTACTTC. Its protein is CASSLGSSGVGETQYF.

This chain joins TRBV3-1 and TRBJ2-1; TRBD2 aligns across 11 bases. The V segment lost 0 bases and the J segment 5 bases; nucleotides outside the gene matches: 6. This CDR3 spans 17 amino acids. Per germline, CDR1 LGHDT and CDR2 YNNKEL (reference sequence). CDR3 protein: CASSQDRLAGTNNEQFF. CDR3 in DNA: TGTGCCAGCAGCCAAGATCGACTAGCGGGAACCAACAATGAGCAGTTCTTC.

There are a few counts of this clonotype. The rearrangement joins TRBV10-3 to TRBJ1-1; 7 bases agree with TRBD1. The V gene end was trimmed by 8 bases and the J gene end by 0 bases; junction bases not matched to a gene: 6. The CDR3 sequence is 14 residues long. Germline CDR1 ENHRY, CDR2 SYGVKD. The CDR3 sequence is CAIGSGQMNTEAFF. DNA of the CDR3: TGTGCCATCGGATCGGGACAGATGAACACTGAAGCTTTCTTT.